The 25 T cell receptor beta chains below come from one sample, sequenced in a study of shared clonotypes between healthy human individuals. The method was immunoSEQ multiplex PCR; TCRdb's version includes in-frame clones alone and lacks a portion of them. The sample carries about 990,000 clones, around three quarters recorded once. Sequencing was performed on memory CD4+ T cells from PBMCs. Subset defined: CD45RA-negative fraction. The receptors stem from a man between 18 and 29 years old in good health. Some clones in this sample may be carry-over from other donors' samples.

The chain recombines TRBV11-2 with TRBJ2-7; 8 nucleotides agree with TRBD2. CDR1 is SGHAT and CDR2 is FQNNGV in the germline V gene. Unmatched junction bases numbered 4, after V lost 0 bases and J lost 3 bases. The length of the CDR3 is 15 residues. In DNA form, the CDR3 reads TGTGCCAGCAGCTTAGAGTCCGGGAGGGTCTACGAGCAGTACTTC. This codes for CASSLESGRVYEQYF.

This chain links TRBV7-2 with TRBJ1-5, with unresolved D. Trimming cost V 2 bases and J 2 bases, with 16 bases left between them. This CDR3 comprises 17 residues. CDR1 and CDR2 from the germline V gene are SGHTA and FQGNSA. DNA for the CDR3: TGTGCCAGCAGCTTAACCTTCGCAGGAATCGGCAATCAGCCCCAGCATTTT. This sequence encodes CASSLTFAGIGNQPQHF.

V gene TRBV18 combines with J gene TRBJ1-5, with TRBD1 matching over 9 bases. The CDR3 sequence is 14 residues long. The trim removed 6 bases at V and 5 bases at J, leaving 5 bases unmatched. Germline loops: CDR1 KGHSH, CDR2 LQKENI. CDR3 in DNA: TGTGCCAGCTCGAGGGACAGGGAATATCAGCCCCAGCATTTT. Translating it yields CASSRDREYQPQHF.

This chain joins TRBV6-1 and TRBJ1-1; D is perhaps TRBD1 (5 bases). Germline CDR1 reads MNHNS; CDR2 reads SASEGT. CDR3 length: 12 residues. With 8 bases removed from V and 5 bases from J, the gap between germline ends came to 12 bases. CDR3 coding DNA: TGTGCCAGCGCGGGCGGGGGGACTGAAGCTTTCTTT. Amino acid sequence: CASAGGGTEAFF.

V is TRBV28 and J is TRBJ1-1; D is possibly TRBD1 (6 bases). The CDR3 totals 13 residues. V was pared by 4 bases and J by 5 bases, with 11 bases between. CDR1 and CDR2 (germline): MDHEN, SYDVKM. The CDR3 spells CASSWVRGTEAFF. In DNA form, the CDR3 reads TGTGCCAGCAGTTGGGTTAGGGGGACTGAAGCTTTCTTT.

The chain uses TRBV5-4 and TRBJ2-1; D might be TRBD1 or TRBD2, each matching 5 bases. The germline V gene encodes CDR1 SGHNT and CDR2 YYREEE (reference sequence). CDR3 length equals 13 residues. V was pared by 3 bases and J by 7 bases, with 11 bases between. The CDR3 sequence: CASSWDPGNEQFF. The CDR3 DNA reads as TGTGCCAGCAGCTGGGACCCCGGTAATGAGCAGTTCTTC. Using reference TRBV5-4 and TRBJ2-1 for the parts outside the CDR3, the full variable domain is ETGVTQSPTHLIKTRGQQVTLRCSSQSGHNTVSWYQQALGQGPQFIFQYYREEENGRGNFPPRFSGLQFPNYSSELNVNALELDDSALYLCASSWDPGNEQFFGPGTRLTVL.

The chain combines TRBV28 with TRBJ1-5; no reliable D call. Germline V gene lookup returns CDR1 MDHEN and CDR2 SYDVKM. Trimming removed 5 bases from V and 3 bases from J, with 17 bases in between. CDR3 length equals 16 residues. Here the CDR3 reads CASSKYNLTSNQPQHF. DNA for the CDR3: TGTGCCAGCAGTAAGTACAACCTGACATCCAATCAGCCCCAGCATTTT.

The chain uses TRBV5-5 and TRBJ2-7; D may be TRBD1 (5 bases). Per germline, CDR1 SGHKS and CDR2 YYEKEE (reference sequence). The CDR3 spans 14 residues. Trimming removed 0 bases at V and 7 bases at J, with 14 bases between. CDR3 DNA sequence: TGTGCCAGCAGCTTGGGACAGACCCTTTGGGAGCAGTACTTC. Translating it yields CASSLGQTLWEQYF.

The chain couples TRBV7-3 to TRBJ2-3, with 12 bases identical to TRBD2. Germline values: CDR1 SGHTA, CDR2 FQGTGA. The CDR3 spans 16 residues. Trimming at V came to 5 bases and at J to 5 bases, leaving 8 bases not matched to a gene. CDR3 amino acids: CASSATSGSRLDTQYF. The CDR3 DNA reads TGTGCCAGCAGCGCGACTAGCGGGAGTAGGTTAGATACGCAGTATTTT.

About this clone itself: A read error may be the cause here, since a much bigger clone is one base away. The same CDR3 also results from other DNA sequences found in this sample. The chain joins TRBV7-9 to TRBJ1-1; no reliable D call. CDR1 and CDR2 (germline): SEHNR, FQNEAQ (reference sequence). Trimming took 2 bases from V and 1 from J, leaving 5 bases between them. This CDR3 region has 13 residues. The DNA of the CDR3 is TGTGCCAGCAGCTTAACCGGGAACACTGAAGCTTTCTTT. Its protein is CASSLTGNTEAFF.

The chain carries TRBV4-2 and TRBJ2-1; 10 bases align to TRBD2. V shed 4 bases, J shed 7 bases, and the junction held 7 bases outside the gene matches. The CDR3 has 15 residues. From germline, CDR1 is LGHNA and CDR2 YNFKEQ. The CDR3 DNA is TGTGCCAGCAGCCTCGGGACTAGCGTACCGAATGAGCAGTTCTTC. This codes for CASSLGTSVPNEQFF.

The chain recombines TRBV18 with TRBJ2-5; D perhaps matches TRBD1 (6 bases). CDR1 is KGHSH, CDR2 LQKENI, per germline. This CDR3 spans 13 amino acids. V lost 5 bases to trimming and J lost 5 bases, with 12 bases between them. CDR3 sequence (DNA): TGTGCCAGCTCAGCTAACAGGGCGGAGACCCAGTACTTC. Translation: CASSANRAETQYF.

Here the CDR3 reads CASSALWEISGANVLTF. The CDR3 DNA is TGTGCCAGCAGCGCGTTATGGGAAATCTCTGGGGCCAACGTCCTGACTTTC. The chain recombines TRBV7-9 with TRBJ2-6; D gene unclear. Germline V gene lookup returns CDR1 SEHNR and CDR2 FQNEAQ (reference sequence). V lost 5 bases, J lost 0 bases, and 14 bases lay in between. This CDR3 comprises 17 residues. Variable domain in full (rest from reference TRBV7-9 and TRBJ2-6): DTGVSQNPRHKITKRGQNVTFRCDPISEHNRLYWYRQTLGQGPEFLTYFQNEAQLEKSRLLSDRFSAERPKGSFSTLEIQRTEQGDSAMYLCASSALWEISGANVLTFGAGSRLTVL.

The V call is TRBV12-5, the J call TRBJ2-2; 14 nucleotides match TRBD2. The CDR3 is 18 residues long. The germline gives CDR1 LGHNT, CDR2 FRNRAP. Germline trimming cut 5 bases from V and 3 bases from J; bases unmatched to any gene: 8. CDR3 sequence reads: CASGDPTSGRADTGELFF. In DNA, the CDR3 is TGTGCTAGTGGTGACCCGACTAGCGGGAGGGCCGACACCGGGGAGCTGTTTTTT.

The genes are TRBV28 and TRBJ1-1, with D unclear. The CDR3 is 14 amino acids. V dropped 2 bases and J dropped 0 bases, with 7 bases sitting between them. Per the germline V gene, CDR1 is MDHEN and CDR2 is SYDVKM. The CDR3 nucleotides read TGTGCCAGCAGTTTACTTGGACTGAACACTGAAGCTTTCTTT. This sequence encodes CASSLLGLNTEAFF.

J is TRBJ1-5 and V is TRBV10-3; D unresolved. This CDR3 contains 12 residues. V lost 10 bases and J lost 0, with 7 bases in between. The germline V gene has CDR1 ENHRY and CDR2 SYGVKD. The CDR3 DNA reads as TGTGCCACCGGGTATAGCAATCAGCCCCAGCATTTT. Translating it yields CATGYSNQPQHF.

This clone was counted between two and nine times. V and J are TRBV5-6 and TRBJ2-5, with 9 bases that match TRBD2. Germline V gene data show CDR1 as SGHDT and CDR2 as YYEEEE. The CDR3 runs 17 residues. V lost 0 bases and J lost 4; bases outside the gene matches: 10. CDR3 region: CASSLGLAGGLLETQYF. The CDR3 nucleotides are TGTGCCAGCAGCTTGGGGCTCGCGGGAGGGCTCCTAGAGACCCAGTACTTC.

CDR3 in DNA: TGTGCCAGCAGTGATTGGTACGAGCAGTACTTC. The encoded protein is CASSDWYEQYF. The J gene is TRBJ2-7, the V gene TRBV2, with unresolved D. Germline V gene lookup returns CDR1 SNHLY and CDR2 FYNNEI. V gave up 3 bases and J gave up 4 bases, with 4 bases separating them. The CDR3 loop spans 11 amino acids.

The J gene is TRBJ1-1, the V gene TRBV2, with D possibly being TRBD1 (5 bases). CDR1 and CDR2 from the germline V gene are SNHLY and FYNNEI. The V end lost 4 bases, the J end lost 5 bases, and 14 bases lay between the germline ends. The CDR3 totals 14 residues. CDR3 DNA sequence: TGTGCCAGCAGTGCACAGGCGGGAGGAACTGAAGCTTTCTTT. This sequence encodes CASSAQAGGTEAFF.

The J gene is TRBJ2-1, the V gene TRBV30, with 9 positions matching TRBD2. The CDR3 length is 14 residues. Germline V gives CDR1 GTSNPN, CDR2 SVGIG (reference sequence). V shed 3 bases and J 7 bases; nucleotides not matched to a gene: 7. In DNA, the CDR3 is TGTGCCTGGAGCGGCGGGGGGGACGCGAATGAGCAGTTCTTC. It encodes CAWSGGGDANEQFF.

The chain is built from TRBV2 and TRBJ2-5; 8 bases are shared with TRBD2. CDR1 and CDR2 from the germline V gene are SNHLY and FYNNEI. This CDR3 is 14 amino acids long. V lost 3 bases, J lost 4 bases, and 4 bases stayed unmatched. The DNA of the CDR3 is TGTGCCAGCAGTGATGGGACTAGTGTAGAGACCCAGTACTTC. The encoded protein is CASSDGTSVETQYF. Supplemented by reference TRBV2 and TRBJ2-5, the full variable domain reads EPEVTQTPSHQVTQMGQEVILRCVPISNHLYFYWYRQILGQKVEFLVSFYNNEISEKSEIFDDQFSVERPDGSNFTLKIRSTKLEDSAMYFCASSDGTSVETQYFGPGTRLLVL.

Details on this clone: Other DNA variants within this sample encode the same CDR3. The chain employs TRBV10-3 and TRBJ2-5; D remains ambiguous. V gave up 2 bases and J gave up 5 bases, with 3 bases separating them. Germline V gives CDR1 ENHRY, CDR2 SYGVKD. The CDR3 length is 11 residues. The DNA for the CDR3 is TGTGCCATCAGTGAGCTGGAGACCCAGTACTTC. Amino acids: CAISELETQYF.

The genes are TRBV28 and TRBJ2-3; TRBD1 or TRBD2 may be the D gene (5 bases each). From germline, CDR1 is MDHEN and CDR2 SYDVKM. CDR3 size: 14 residues. Deletions cut 5 bases from V and 9 bases from J, with 18 bases between. CDR3 coding DNA: TGTGCCAGCAGTCCCGGGACCCGGGCAGGGACGCAGTATTTT. Protein product: CASSPGTRAGTQYF. Using reference TRBV28 and TRBJ2-3 for the parts outside the CDR3, the full variable domain is DVKVTQSSRYLVKRTGEKVFLECVQDMDHENMFWYRQDPGLGLRLIYFSYDVKMKEKGDIPEGYSVSREKKERFSLILESASTNQTSMYLCASSPGTRAGTQYFGPGTRLTVL.

This chain uses TRBV5-1 with TRBJ2-2; tentatively, D is TRBD2 (5 bases). This CDR3 contains 14 residues. Germline CDR1 and CDR2: SGHRS and YFSETQ. Trimming removed 4 bases at V and 5 bases at J, with 12 bases between. CDR3 coding DNA: TGCGCCAGCAGCCGTGAGCGGAGAACCGGGGAGCTGTTTTTT. This gives the protein CASSRERRTGELFF.

This chain links TRBV11-2 with TRBJ2-7, with 8 positions matching TRBD1. The CDR3 loop spans 17 amino acids. V trimming: 2 bases; J trimming: 0 bases; junction bases outside the gene matches: 9. CDR1 and CDR2 (germline): SGHAT, FQNNGV. For the CDR3, the DNA is TGTGCCAGCAGCTTAAAACAGGGGGTAGTTATCTCCTACGAGCAGTACTTC. As protein: CASSLKQGVVISYEQYF.